This T cell receptor beta chain is drawn from a study of graft-versus-host responses after intestinal transplantation. The wider study: Grafts that recipients had were multivisceral, liver-intestinal, or isolated intestinal transplants. Recipients were all induced with anti-thymocyte globulin, then given tacrolimus and steroids for 2 to 4 years.

A note on this clone: Antigen: not known.

This CDR3 spans 14 amino acids. Repertoires were generated with immunoSEQ multiplex PCR, while TCRdb's copy carries only in-frame clones and drops some. The table has tens of thousands of clones, 90% to 95% seen once. This receptor was identified in a human donor who received an intestinal transplant. The material sequenced was unstimulated CD8+ T cells sorted from spleen or lymph node cells, taken before intestinal transplant. The chain combines TRBV12-2 with TRBJ1-2; TRBD1 reflects the table's D call only, with no check against the DNA. TRBV12-2 is flagged as a pseudogene. CDR3 sequence reads: CASRLPDKAYGYTF. DNA of the CDR3: TGTGCAAGTCGCTTACCAGACAAAGCCTATGGCTACACCTTC.